Sequencing of this TCR beta chain was carried out in a study of blood T cell repertoires in COVID-19. The overall study: The origin of the acute and convalescent COVID-19 samples was the United States, Italy and Spain. T cells, B-cell-depleted T cells, or PBMCs supplied cDNA or gDNA.

Study processing details: By means of reference gene primer amplification, nucleated cell counts were estimated. Some clones are missing from TCRdb's copy, which holds only in-frame ones; the method was immunoSEQ multiplex PCR. V and J calls and clone size are those listed in that table; D and trimming were worked out from the DNA. Among about 74,000 clones listed, 90% were seen once. Germline V lookup: CDR1 WNHNN, CDR2 SYGVQD (reference sequence). V lost 5 bases to trimming and J lost 0 bases; unmatched junction nucleotides: 7. This CDR3 comprises 16 residues. This clone is categorized as large (0.1 to 1%).

This sequence was found in a human donor in a cohort sampled during active COVID-19. This chain uses TRBV10-1 with TRBJ1-3; TRBD1 matches at 7 bases. Sequenced sample: peripheral blood. Here the CDR3 reads CASSRPGQTSGNTIYF. The CDR3, as DNA: TGCGCCAGCAGTAGACCGGGACAGACCTCTGGAAACACCATATATTTT.